One T cell receptor (delta chain) is described in this entry. The antigen is unknown. The template was reverse-transcribed extracted RNA. Pooled V-gene forward primers with one constant-region reverse primer generated the CDR3 amplicons by multiplex PCR. TCRdb re-processed the multiplex PCR reads using CATT. The table includes over 65,000 delta-chain clones, approximately 30% detected once. The V gene end was trimmed by 3 bases and the J gene end by 2 bases; junction bases not matched to a gene: 30. This CDR3 has 23 amino acids. Germline CDR1 reads TSWWSYY; CDR2 reads QGS. The source of the sample is a study of Vδ1+ human thymocytes. Study outcomes and limitations: Around a fifth of thymic delta-chain sequences were Vdelta2, with few Vdelta3, unlike blood Vdelta1+ controls. Highly polyclonal TRG and TRD repertoires with Gaussian CDR3 length distributions appeared in thymus. The authors advised highly purified populations and single-cell validation. Many TRG clonotypes were shared between donors; TRD repertoires were essentially private.

The sorted cells were CD3+ Vdelta1+ Vdelta2- thymocytes from alphabeta-depleted thymus. The chain is built from TRDV1 and TRDJ1, with 7 positions matching TRDD3. The clonotype comes from a boy younger than two who had congenital heart surgery. The source material was Vdelta1+ gamma-delta thymocytes from the thymus. Subset given: FACS-sorted CD3+ TCRalphabeta- TCRVdelta1+ TCRVdelta2- thymocytes. The CDR3 spells CALGEVFPTLLLGTRRRTDKLIF. The CDR3 DNA is TGTGCTCTTGGGGAGGTCTTCCCTACCCTATTACTGGGGACCCGAAGGAGGACCGATAAACTCATCTTT.